This record concerns one TCR beta chain sequence. Its recognized antigen is unknown. Base qualities are not recorded, but no much larger clone differs from it by a single base. This specimen belongs to a study of blood T cell repertoires in COVID-19 (dated by TCRdb to the early 2020s). With regard to the full study: The collaborator samples originated in the United States, Italy and Spain and spanned the acute and convalescent phases of COVID-19. The material from the prospective study consisted of cDNA or gDNA derived from T cells, B-cell-depleted T cells, or PBMCs. Subjects who had been exposed to COVID-19, were actively infected with it, or had recovered from it provided the deeply sampled blood TCRbeta repertoires that made up the dataset. The repertoires were released in a freely available public database intended as a resource for research on the immune response to SARS-CoV-2. Samples were obtained from the ongoing ImmuneRACE study (first 160 participants) and from some 1,200 subjects provided by 6 global collaborators. Sample metadata almost always included a de-identified subject ID, COVID-19 status, age in years and sex. Where HLA class I and class II types were available, the types were taken from metadata supplied by the sample provider, not from assay-based typing.

The immunoSEQ Assay, a bias-controlled multiplex PCR, was used to amplify TCRbeta CDR3 regions from genomic DNA. Per the authors' processing: Nucleated cell counts per sample were estimated from amplification of reference gene primers within the assay. To quantify the absolute abundance of each unique TCRbeta CDR3 rearrangement, sequence reads were collapsed and filtered. For each sample, productive Simpson clonality was calculated as the square root of Simpson's diversity index over productive rearrangements. The table comes from immuneACCESS by way of TCRdb, which keeps in-frame sequences with V and J called. Part of the clones is missing from these tables; in studies checked, under half for an unresolved V gene and the rest for unknown reasons. For V, J and clone size, that table is used; D and trimming come from the DNA. The sample table holds around 42,000 clones, of which around three quarters were seen once. 35% to 45% of the sample comes from the top ten.

Each collaborating institution followed its own protocols to collect whole blood in K2EDTA tubes. For TCRbeta analysis, collaborators shipped samples as frozen whole blood, isolated PBMCs, or DNA extracted from either of those sample types. Compared with germline, V lacks 5 bases and J lacks 5 bases; bases without a gene match: 18. The CDR3 spans 18 residues, from the cysteine through the phenylalanine. Only the CDR3 DNA is retained, 54 bases long and in frame from the first base. Taken from the germline V gene, the CDR1 and CDR2 loops are MGHRA and YSYEKL. Broader findings and caveats from the paper: The amount of clinical and demographic metadata varied by source and participant and was provided uncurated.

The receptor's source is a man older than 75 with active or convalescent COVID-19. The sample was peripheral blood. Rearrangement joined TRBV4-1 to TRBJ2-5, and 9 junctional nucleotides match TRBD2. The DNA is TGCGCCAGCAGCGCTGGACTAGCGAGAGCCGGGGGCGGGGAGACCCAGTACTTC. Translation gives CASSAGLARAGGGETQYF.